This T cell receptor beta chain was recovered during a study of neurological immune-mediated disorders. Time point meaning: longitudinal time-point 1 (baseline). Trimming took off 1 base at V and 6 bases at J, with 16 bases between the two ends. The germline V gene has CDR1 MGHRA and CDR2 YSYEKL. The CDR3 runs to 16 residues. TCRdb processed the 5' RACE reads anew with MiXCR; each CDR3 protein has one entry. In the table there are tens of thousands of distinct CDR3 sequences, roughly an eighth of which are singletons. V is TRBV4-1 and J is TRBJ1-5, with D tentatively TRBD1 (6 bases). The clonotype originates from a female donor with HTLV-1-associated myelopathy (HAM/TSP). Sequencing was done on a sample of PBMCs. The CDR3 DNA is TGCGCCAGCAGCCAAGGGCGGGGGGCGCAAGGTCAGCCCCAGCATTTT. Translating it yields CASSQGRGAQGQPQHF.